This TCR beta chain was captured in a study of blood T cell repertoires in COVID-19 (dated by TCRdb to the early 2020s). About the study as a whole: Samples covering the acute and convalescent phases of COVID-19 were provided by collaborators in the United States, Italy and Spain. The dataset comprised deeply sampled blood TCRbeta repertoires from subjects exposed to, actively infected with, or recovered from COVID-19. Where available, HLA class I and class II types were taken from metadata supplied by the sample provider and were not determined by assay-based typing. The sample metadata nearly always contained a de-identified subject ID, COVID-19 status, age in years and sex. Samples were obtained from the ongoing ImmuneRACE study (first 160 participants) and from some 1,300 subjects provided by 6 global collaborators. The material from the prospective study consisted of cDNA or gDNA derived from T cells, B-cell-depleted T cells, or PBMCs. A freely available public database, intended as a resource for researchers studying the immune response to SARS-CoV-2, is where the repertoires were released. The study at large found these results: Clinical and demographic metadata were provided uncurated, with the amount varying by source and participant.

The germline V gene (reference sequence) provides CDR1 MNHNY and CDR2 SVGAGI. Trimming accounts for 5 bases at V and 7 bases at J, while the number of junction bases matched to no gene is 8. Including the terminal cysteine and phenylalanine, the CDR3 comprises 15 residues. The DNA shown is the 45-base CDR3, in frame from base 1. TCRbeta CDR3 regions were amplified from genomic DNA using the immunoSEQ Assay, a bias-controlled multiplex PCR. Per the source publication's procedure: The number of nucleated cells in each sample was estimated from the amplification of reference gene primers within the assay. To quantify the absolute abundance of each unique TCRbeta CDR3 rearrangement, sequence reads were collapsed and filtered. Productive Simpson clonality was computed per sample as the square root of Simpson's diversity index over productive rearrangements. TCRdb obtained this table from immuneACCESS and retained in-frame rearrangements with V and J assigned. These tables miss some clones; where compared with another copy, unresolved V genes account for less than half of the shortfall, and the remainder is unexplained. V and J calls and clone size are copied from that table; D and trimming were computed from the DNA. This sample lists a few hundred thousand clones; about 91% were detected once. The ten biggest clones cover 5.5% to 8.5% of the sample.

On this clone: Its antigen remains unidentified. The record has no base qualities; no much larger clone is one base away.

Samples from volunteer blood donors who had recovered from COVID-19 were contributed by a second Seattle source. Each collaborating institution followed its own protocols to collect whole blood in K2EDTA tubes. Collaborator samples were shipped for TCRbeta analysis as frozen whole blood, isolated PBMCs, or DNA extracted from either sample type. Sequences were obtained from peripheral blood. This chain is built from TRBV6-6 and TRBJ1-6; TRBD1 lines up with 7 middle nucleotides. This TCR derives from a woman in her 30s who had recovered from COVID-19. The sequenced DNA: TGTGCCAGCAGTATGGTCGGACAGGAGAATTCACCCCTCCACTTT. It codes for CASSMVGQENSPLHF.